Shown below are 7 T cell receptor beta chains from a single sample sequenced in a study of blood T cells in healthy people across ages. Sample-barcoded 5' priming and a J-beta primer mix drove a second PCR of about 6 to 12 cycles. Each CDR3 protein gets one entry after TCRdb re-called the 5' RACE reads with MiXCR. The sample has approximately 850,000 distinct CDR3 sequences; about 62% are singletons. The sequencing sample was made of blood. The receptors here all came from a man aged 25 to 40 in good health.

The J gene is TRBJ1-2, the V gene TRBV29-1, with 8 bases identical to TRBD1. From germline, CDR1 is SQVTM and CDR2 ANQGSEA. The CDR3 totals 14 residues. The ends lost 4 bases at V and 3 bases at J; junction bases unmatched: 7. CDR3 sequence reads: CSVVPGQDYYGYTF. DNA of the CDR3: TGCAGCGTTGTTCCGGGACAGGATTACTATGGCTACACCTTC.

This clonotype has more than one count but fewer than ten. The gene calls are TRBV27 and TRBJ1-2; TRBD1 might be the D (5 bases). V lost 3 bases, J lost 5 bases, and 16 bases lay in between. The germline CDR1 and CDR2 sequences are MNHEY and SMNVEV (reference sequence). CDR3 size: 15 residues. CDR3: CASSFTGGGRYGYTF. The CDR3, as DNA: TGTGCCAGCAGTTTTACCGGGGGAGGGCGTTATGGCTACACCTTC.

This chain links TRBV2 with TRBJ2-7, with D perhaps matching TRBD1 (6 bases). V was trimmed by 3 bases and J by 2 bases, leaving 11 bases between them. This CDR3 region has 14 residues. Germline CDR1 SNHLY, CDR2 FYNNEI. Here the CDR3 reads CASSEQQGPYEQYF. CDR3 DNA sequence: TGTGCCAGCAGTGAGCAGCAGGGGCCCTACGAGCAGTACTTC.

The CDR3 sequence: CASSLEAAGEQFF. The CDR3 nucleotides are TGTGCCAGCAGCTTAGAGGCTGCCGGTGAGCAGTTCTTC. The rearrangement links TRBV7-6 to TRBJ2-1; unclear D gene. Between the trimmed V and J ends, which lost 1 base and 9 bases, there was a span of 10 bases. Germline loops: CDR1 SGHVS, CDR2 FNYEAQ. The CDR3 is made up of 13 amino acids.

J is TRBJ2-4 and V is TRBV29-1; D gene uncertain. The end of the DNA is better explained by TRBJ2-7, so the J call may be wrong. The CDR3 runs 10 residues. Per germline, CDR1 SQVTM and CDR2 ANQGSEA. The CDR3 region has the DNA TGCAGCGTTGATAAGTACGAGCAGTACTTC. Translation gives CSVDKYEQYF.

This clonotype was found a few times. J is TRBJ2-5 and V is TRBV20-1; possibly TRBD2 for D (6 bases). Trimming took 6 bases from V and 5 from J, leaving 16 bases between them. The CDR3 has 13 amino acids. Germline lookup yields CDR1 DFQATT and CDR2 SNEGSKA (reference sequence). The CDR3 loop reads CSAATLGGETQYF. The CDR3 DNA is TGCAGTGCCGCGACGTTGGGGGGTGAGACCCAGTACTTC.

This chain connects TRBV12-3 or TRBV12-4 to TRBJ1-5; the match to TRBD1 covers 7 bases. The CDR3 runs 16 residues. The ends lost 5 bases at V and 3 bases at J; junction bases unmatched: 10. CDR3 loop: CASSPVRQGSNQPQHF. CDR3 DNA: TGTGCCAGCAGTCCCGTACGACAGGGTTCCAATCAGCCCCAGCATTTT.